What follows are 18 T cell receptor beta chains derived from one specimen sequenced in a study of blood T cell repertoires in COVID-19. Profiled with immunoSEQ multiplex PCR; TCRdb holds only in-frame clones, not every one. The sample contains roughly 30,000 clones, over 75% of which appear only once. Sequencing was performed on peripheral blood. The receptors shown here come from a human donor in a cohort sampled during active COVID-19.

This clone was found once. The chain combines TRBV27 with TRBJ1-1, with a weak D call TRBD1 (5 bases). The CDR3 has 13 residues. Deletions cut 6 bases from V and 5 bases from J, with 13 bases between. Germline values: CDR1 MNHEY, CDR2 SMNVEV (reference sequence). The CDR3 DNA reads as TGTGCCAGCAGAAGGTACAGGTGGACTGAAGCTTTCTTT. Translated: CASRRYRWTEAFF.

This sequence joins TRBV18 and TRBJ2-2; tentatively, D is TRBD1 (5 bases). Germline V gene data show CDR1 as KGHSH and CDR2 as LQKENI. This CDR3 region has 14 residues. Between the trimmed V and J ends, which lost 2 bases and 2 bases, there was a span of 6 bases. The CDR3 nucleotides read TGTGCCAGCTCACCAGACAGTAACACCGGGGAGCTGTTTTTT. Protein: CASSPDSNTGELFF.

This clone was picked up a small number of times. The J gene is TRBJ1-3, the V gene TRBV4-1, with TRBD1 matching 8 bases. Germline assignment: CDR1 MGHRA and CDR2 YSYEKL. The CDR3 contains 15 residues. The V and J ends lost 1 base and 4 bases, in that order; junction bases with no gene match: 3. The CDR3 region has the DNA TGCGCCAGCAGCCAAGGAAGGACAGGGGGAAACACCATATATTTT. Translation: CASSQGRTGGNTIYF.

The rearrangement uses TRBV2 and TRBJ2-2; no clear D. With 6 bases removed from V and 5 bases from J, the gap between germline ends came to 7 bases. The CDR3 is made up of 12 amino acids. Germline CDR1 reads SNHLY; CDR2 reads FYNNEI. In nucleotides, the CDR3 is TGTGCCAGCAGGTCGGAGACCGGGGAGCTGTTTTTT. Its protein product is CASRSETGELFF.

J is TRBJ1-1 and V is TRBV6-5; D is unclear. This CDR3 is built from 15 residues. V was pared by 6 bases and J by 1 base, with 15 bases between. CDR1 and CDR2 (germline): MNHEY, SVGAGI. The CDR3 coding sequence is TGTGCCAGCAGGCGCCGTATACTAGGGAACACTGAAGCTTTCTTT. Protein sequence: CASRRRILGNTEAFF.

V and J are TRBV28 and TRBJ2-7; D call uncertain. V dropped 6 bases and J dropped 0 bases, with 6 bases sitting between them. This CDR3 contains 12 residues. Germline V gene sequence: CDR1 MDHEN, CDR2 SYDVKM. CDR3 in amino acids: CASRSDSYEQYF. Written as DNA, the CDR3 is TGTGCCAGCAGGTCAGACTCCTACGAGCAGTACTTC.

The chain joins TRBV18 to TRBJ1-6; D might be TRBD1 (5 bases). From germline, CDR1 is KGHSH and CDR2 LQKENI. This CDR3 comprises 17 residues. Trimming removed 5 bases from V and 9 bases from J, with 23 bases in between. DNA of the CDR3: TGTGCCAGCTCAAGGACGGACCCAAATAGTAGGGGTTCACCCCTCCACTTT. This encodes CASSRTDPNSRGSPLHF.

The CDR3 DNA follows: TGTGCCAGCAGCATCAGGCAGGGGGGCCCCTACGAGCAGTACTTC. Encoded protein: CASSIRQGGPYEQYF. V usage is TRBV6-5 and J usage is TRBJ2-7, with D maybe TRBD1 (7 bases). V was cut by 6 bases and J by 2 bases, with 17 bases left in between. The germline gives CDR1 MNHEY, CDR2 SVGAGI. The CDR3 runs 15 residues.

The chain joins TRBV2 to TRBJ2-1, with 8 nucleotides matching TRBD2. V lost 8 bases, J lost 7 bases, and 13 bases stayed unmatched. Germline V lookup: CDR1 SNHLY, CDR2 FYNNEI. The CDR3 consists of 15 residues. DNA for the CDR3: TGTGCCAGCGGGACCTCCGGGACTAGTTTAAATGAGCAGTTCTTC. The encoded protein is CASGTSGTSLNEQFF. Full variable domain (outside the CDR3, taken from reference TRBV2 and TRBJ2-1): EPEVTQTPSHQVTQMGQEVILRCVPISNHLYFYWYRQILGQKVEFLVSFYNNEISEKSEIFDDQFSVERPDGSNFTLKIRSTKLEDSAMYFCASGTSGTSLNEQFFGPGTRLTVL.

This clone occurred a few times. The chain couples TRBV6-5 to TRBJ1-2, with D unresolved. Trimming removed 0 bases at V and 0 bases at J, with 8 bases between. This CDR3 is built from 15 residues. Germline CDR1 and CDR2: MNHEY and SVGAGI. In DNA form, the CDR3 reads TGTGCCAGCAGTTACTCGAGGAGTGCTAACTATGGCTACACCTTC. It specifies CASSYSRSANYGYTF.

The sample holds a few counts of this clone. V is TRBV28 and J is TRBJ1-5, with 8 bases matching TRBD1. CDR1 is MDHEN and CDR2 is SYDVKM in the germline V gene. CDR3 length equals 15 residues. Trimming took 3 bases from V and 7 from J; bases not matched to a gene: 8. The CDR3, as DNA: TGTGCCAGCAGTTTGGGGCAGGGGGCGGACCAGCCCCAGCATTTT. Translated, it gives CASSLGQGADQPQHF. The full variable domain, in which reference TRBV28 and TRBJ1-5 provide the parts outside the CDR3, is DVKVTQSSRYLVKRTGEKVFLECVQDMDHENMFWYRQDPGLGLRLIYFSYDVKMKEKGDIPEGYSVSREKKERFSLILESASTNQTSMYLCASSLGQGADQPQHFGDGTRLSIL.

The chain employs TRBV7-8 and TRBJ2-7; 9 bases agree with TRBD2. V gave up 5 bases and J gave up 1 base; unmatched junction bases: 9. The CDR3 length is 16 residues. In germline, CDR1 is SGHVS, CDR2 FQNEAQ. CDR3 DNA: TGTGCCAGCAGCCCGGGACTAGCTGATATATCCTACGAGCAGTACTTC. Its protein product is CASSPGLADISYEQYF. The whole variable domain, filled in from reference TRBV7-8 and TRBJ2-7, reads GAGVSQSPRYKVAKRGQDVALRCDPISGHVSLFWYQQALGQGPEFLTYFQNEAQLDKSGLPSDRFFAERPEGSVSTLKIQRTQQEDSAVYLCASSPGLADISYEQYFGPGTRLTVT.

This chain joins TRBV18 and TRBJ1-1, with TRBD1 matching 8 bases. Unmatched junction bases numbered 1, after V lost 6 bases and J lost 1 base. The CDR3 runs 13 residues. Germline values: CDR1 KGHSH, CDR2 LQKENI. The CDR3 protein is CASSGQGNTEAFF. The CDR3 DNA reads TGTGCCAGCTCTGGACAGGGGAACACTGAAGCTTTCTTT.

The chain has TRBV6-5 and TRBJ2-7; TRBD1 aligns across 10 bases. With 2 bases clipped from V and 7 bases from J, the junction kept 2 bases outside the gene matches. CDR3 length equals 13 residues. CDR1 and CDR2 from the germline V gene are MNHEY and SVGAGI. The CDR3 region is CASSYGTGAEQYF. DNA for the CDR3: TGTGCCAGCAGTTACGGGACAGGGGCAGAGCAGTACTTC.

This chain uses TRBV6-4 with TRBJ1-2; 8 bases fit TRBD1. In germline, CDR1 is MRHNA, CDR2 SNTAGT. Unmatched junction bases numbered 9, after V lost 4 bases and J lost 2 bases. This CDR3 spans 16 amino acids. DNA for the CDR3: TGTGCCAGCAGTGCTAGAGGACAGGGAGGCAACTATGGCTACACCTTC. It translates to CASSARGQGGNYGYTF.

The CDR3 reads CASRQREGKETQYF. The CDR3 bases are TGTGCCAGCAGACAACGGGAGGGGAAAGAGACCCAGTACTTC. The V gene is TRBV27, the J gene TRBJ2-5, with 8 bases fitting TRBD2. Germline assignment: CDR1 MNHEY and CDR2 SMNVEV (reference sequence). V was pared by 6 bases and J by 3 bases, with 6 bases of the junction left unmatched. The CDR3 is made up of 14 amino acids.

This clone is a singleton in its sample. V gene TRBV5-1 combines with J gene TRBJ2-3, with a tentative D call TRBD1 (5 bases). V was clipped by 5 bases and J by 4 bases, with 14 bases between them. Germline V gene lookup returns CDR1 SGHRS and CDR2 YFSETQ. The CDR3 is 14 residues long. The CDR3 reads CASRLQGAADTQYF. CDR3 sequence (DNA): TGCGCCAGCAGGCTCCAGGGCGCGGCAGATACGCAGTATTTT. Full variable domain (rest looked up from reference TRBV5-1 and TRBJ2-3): KAGVTQTPRYLIKTRGQQVTLSCSPISGHRSVSWYQQTPGQGLQFLFEYFSETQRNKGNFPGRFSGRQFSNSRSEMNVSTLELGDSALYLCASRLQGAADTQYFGPGTRLTVL.

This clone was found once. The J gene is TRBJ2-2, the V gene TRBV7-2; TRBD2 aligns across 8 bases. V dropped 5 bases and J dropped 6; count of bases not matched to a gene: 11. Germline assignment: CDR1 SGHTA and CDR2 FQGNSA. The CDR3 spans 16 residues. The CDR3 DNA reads TGTGCCAGCAGCCCGAATGGCGGGGGGCCGGCCGGGGAGCTGTTTTTT. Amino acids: CASSPNGGGPAGELFF.